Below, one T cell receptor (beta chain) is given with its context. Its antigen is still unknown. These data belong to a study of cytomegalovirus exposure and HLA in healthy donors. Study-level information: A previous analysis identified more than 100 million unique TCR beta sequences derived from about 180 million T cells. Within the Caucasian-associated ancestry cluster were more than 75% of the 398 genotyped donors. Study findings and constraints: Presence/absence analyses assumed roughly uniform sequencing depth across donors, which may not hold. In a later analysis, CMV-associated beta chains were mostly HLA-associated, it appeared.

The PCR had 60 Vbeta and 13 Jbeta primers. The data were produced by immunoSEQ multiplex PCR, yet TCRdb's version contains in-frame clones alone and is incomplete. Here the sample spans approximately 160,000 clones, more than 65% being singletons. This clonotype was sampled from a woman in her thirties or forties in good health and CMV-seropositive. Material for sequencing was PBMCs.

The CDR3 spells CASSMRDRKETQYF. In DNA form, the CDR3 reads TGCGCCAGCAGCATGCGGGACCGTAAAGAGACCCAGTACTTC. The chain combines TRBV5-1 with TRBJ2-5; tentative D call: TRBD2 (6 bases). V gave up 4 bases and J gave up 3 bases, with 13 bases separating them. Germline-derived CDR1 and CDR2 are SGHRS and YFSETQ. The length of the CDR3 is 14 residues.